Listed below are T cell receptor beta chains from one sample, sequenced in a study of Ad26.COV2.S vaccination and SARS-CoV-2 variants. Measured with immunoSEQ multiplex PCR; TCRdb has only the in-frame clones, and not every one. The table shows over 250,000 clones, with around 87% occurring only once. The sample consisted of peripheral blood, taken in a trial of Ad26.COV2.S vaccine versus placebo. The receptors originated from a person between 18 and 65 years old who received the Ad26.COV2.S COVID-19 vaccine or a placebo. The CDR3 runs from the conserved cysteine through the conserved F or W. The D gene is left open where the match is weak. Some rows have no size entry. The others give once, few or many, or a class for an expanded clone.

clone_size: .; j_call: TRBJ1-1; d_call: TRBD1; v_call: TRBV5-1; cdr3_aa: CASSLATGGNTEAFF; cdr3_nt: TGCGCCAGCAGCTTGGCGACAGGGGGAAACACTGAAGCTTTCTTT
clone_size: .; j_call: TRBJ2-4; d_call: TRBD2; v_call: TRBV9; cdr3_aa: CASSPGAGGKYF; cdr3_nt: TGTGCCAGCAGCCCGGGAGCGGGAGGAAAGTACTTC
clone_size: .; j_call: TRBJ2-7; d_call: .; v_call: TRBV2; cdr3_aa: CASSEAQDVEQYF; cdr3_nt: TGTGCCAGCAGTGAAGCGCAGGACGTCGAGCAGTACTTC
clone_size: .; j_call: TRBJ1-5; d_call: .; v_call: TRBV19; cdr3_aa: CASSTNRASNQPQHF; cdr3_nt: TGTGCCAGTAGTACCAACAGGGCTAGCAATCAGCCCCAGCATTTT
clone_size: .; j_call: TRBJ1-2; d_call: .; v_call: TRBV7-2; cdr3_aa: CASSLVGGYGDYGYTF; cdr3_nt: TGTGCCAGCAGCTTAGTGGGGGGGTACGGTGACTATGGCTACACCTTC
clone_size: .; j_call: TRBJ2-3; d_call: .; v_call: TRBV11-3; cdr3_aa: CASSLAEGDTQYF; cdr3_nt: TGTGCCAGCAGCTTAGCGGAGGGGGATACGCAGTATTTT
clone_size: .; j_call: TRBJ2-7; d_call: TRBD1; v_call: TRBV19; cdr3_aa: CASSIRQGANEQYF; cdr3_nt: TGTGCCAGTAGTATACGGCAGGGGGCCAACGAGCAGTACTTC
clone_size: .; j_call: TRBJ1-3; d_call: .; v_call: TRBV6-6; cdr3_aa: CASRTAHSGNTIYF; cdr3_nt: TGTGCCAGCAGAACGGCCCACTCTGGAAACACCATATATTTT
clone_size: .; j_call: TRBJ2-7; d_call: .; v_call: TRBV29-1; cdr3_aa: CSVEYDYEQYF; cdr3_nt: TGCAGCGTTGAGTACGACTACGAGCAGTACTTC
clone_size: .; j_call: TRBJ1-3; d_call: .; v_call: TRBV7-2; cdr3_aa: CASSLVGVSGNTIYF; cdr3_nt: TGTGCCAGCAGCTTAGTAGGGGTATCTGGAAACACCATATATTTT
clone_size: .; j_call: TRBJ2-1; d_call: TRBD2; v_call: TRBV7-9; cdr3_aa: CASSFKRGGDNEQFF; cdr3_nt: TGTGCCAGCAGCTTTAAGCGGGGGGGAGACAATGAGCAGTTCTTC
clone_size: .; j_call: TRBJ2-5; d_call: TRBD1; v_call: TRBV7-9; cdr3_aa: CASSPRTGQETQYF; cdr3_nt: TGTGCCAGCAGCCCACGGACAGGGCAAGAGACCCAGTACTTC
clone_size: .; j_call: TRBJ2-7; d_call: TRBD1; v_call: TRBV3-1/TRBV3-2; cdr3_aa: CASSQVTTGWTYEQYF; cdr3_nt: TGTGCCAGCAGCCAAGTGACGACAGGGTGGACCTACGAGCAGTACTTC
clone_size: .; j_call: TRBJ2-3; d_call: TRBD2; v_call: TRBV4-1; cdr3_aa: CASSQAGLAVADTQYF; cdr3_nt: TGCGCCAGCAGCCAAGCTGGACTAGCGGTGGCAGATACGCAGTATTTT
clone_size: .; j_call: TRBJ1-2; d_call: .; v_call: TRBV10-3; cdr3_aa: CAPREGEANYGYTF; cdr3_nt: TGTGCCCCCCGAGAGGGGGAAGCTAACTATGGCTACACCTTC
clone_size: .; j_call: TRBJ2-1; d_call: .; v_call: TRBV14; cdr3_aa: CASSWGQGPLNEQFF; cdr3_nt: TGTGCCAGCAGCTGGGGGCAGGGGCCCCTCAATGAGCAGTTCTTC
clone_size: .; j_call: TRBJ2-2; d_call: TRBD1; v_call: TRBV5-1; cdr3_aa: CASSGTGDLTGELFF; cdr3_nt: TGCGCCAGCAGCGGGACAGGCGATCTCACCGGGGAGCTGTTTTTT
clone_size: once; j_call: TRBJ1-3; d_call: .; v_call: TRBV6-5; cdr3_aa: CASRASGNTIYF; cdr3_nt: TGTGCCAGCAGGGCCTCTGGAAACACCATATATTTT
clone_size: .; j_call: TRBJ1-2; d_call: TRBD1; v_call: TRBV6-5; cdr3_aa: CASRRTGDFLGYTF; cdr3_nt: TGTGCCAGCCGAAGGACAGGGGACTTTTTGGGCTACACCTTC
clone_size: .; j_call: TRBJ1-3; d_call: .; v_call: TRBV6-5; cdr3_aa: CASMGRGNSGNTIYF; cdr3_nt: TGTGCCAGCATGGGGAGAGGGAACTCTGGAAACACCATATATTTT
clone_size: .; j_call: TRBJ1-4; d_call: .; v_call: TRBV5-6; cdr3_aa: CASSSQGRATNEKLFF; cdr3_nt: TGTGCCAGCAGCTCGCAGGGGAGAGCAACTAATGAAAAACTGTTTTTT
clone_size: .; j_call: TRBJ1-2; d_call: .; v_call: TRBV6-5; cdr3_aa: CASKRTEIREGGYTF; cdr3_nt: TGTGCCAGCAAACGGACAGAAATCCGGGAGGGTGGCTACACCTTC
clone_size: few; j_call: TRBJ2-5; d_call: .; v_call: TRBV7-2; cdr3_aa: CASSLSQQVKQTQYF; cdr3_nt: TGTGCCAGCAGCTTATCCCAACAGGTCAAACAGACCCAGTACTTC
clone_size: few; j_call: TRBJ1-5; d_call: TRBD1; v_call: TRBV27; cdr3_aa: CASSLGPGGHNQPQHF; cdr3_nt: TGTGCCAGCAGTTTAGGCCCAGGGGGTCACAATCAGCCCCAGCATTTT
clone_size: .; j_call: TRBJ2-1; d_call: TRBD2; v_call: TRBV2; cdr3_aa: CASSGLAVGNEQFF; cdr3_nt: TGTGCCAGCAGTGGACTAGCGGTTGGCAATGAGCAGTTCTTC
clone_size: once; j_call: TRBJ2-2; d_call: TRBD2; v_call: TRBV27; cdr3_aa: CASSSPGGGITGELFF; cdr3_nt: TGTGCCAGCAGTTCGCCTGGCGGGGGGATCACCGGGGAGCTGTTTTTT
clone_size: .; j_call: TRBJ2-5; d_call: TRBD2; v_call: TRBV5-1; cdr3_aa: CASSRVGLAGEETQYF; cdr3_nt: TGCGCCAGCAGTCGGGTCGGACTAGCGGGAGAAGAGACCCAGTACTTC
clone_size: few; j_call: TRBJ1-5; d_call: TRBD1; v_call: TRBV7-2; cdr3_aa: CASSSQQGQGSEQPQHF; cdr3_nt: TGTGCCAGCAGCTCCCAACAGGGACAGGGGTCAGAACAGCCCCAGCATTTT
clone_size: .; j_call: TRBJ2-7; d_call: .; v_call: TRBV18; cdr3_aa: CASSPRGSPEQYF; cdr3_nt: TGTGCCAGCTCACCACGGGGGTCTCCCGAGCAGTACTTC
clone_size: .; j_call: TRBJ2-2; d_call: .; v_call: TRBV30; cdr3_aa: CAWGDGPSTGELFF; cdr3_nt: TGTGCCTGGGGGGACGGCCCCAGCACCGGGGAGCTGTTTTTT
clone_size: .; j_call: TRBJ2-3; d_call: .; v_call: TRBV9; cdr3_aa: CASNPAGFYTDTQYF; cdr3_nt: TGTGCCAGCAACCCCGCGGGCTTTTACACAGATACGCAGTATTTT
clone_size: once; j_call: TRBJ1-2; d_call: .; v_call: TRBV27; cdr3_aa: CASSLVFGTGNGYTF; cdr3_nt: TGTGCCAGCAGTTTGGTTTTTGGGACCGGGAATGGCTACACCTTC
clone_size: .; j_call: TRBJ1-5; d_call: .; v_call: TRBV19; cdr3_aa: CASTVGRGSNQPQHF; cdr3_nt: TGTGCCAGTACCGTGGGGCGGGGTAGCAATCAGCCCCAGCATTTT
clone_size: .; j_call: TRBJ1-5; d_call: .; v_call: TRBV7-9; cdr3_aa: CASSLGGGGNQPQHF; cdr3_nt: TGTGCCAGCAGCTTAGGTGGGGGGGGCAATCAGCCCCAGCATTTT
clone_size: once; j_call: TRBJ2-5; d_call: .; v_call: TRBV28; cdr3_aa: CASSWRAPYQETQYF; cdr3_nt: TGTGCCAGCAGTTGGCGCGCTCCTTACCAAGAGACCCAGTACTTC
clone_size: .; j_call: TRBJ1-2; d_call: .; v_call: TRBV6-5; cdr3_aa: CASVGNYGYTF; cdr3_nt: TGTGCCAGCGTCGGGAACTATGGCTACACCTTC
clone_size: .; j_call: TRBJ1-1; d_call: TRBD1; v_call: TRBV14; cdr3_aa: CASSYWTGGEIDTEAFF; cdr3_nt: TGTGCCAGCAGCTATTGGACAGGGGGCGAGATCGACACTGAAGCTTTCTTT
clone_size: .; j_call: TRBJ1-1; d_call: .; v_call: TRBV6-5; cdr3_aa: CASKVGTEAFF; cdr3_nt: TGTGCCAGCAAGGTGGGCACTGAAGCTTTCTTT
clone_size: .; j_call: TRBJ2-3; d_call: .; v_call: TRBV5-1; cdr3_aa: CASSLASRSGTDTQYF; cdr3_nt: TGCGCCAGCAGCTTGGCCAGTAGGAGCGGAACAGATACGCAGTATTTT
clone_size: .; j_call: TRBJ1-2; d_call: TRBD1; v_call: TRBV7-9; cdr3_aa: CASSVQGEGYGYTF; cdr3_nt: TGTGCCAGCAGCGTTCAGGGGGAAGGCTATGGCTACACCTTC
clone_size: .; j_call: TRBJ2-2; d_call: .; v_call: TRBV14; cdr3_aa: CASRTTGRAGELFF; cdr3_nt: TGTGCCAGCAGAACCACAGGGAGGGCCGGGGAGCTGTTTTTT
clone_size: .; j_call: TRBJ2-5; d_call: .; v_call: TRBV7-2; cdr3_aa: CASSLLPLSGSGETQYF; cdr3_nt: TGTGCCAGCAGCTTACTCCCGCTAAGCGGGTCCGGGGAGACCCAGTACTTC
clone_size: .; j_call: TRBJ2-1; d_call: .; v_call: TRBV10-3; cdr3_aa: CAISSYNEQFF; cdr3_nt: TGTGCCATCAGCTCCTACAATGAGCAGTTCTTC
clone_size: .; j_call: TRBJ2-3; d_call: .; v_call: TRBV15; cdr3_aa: CATSRDSSTDTQYF; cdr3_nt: TGTGCCACCAGCAGAGATTCTAGCACAGATACGCAGTATTTT
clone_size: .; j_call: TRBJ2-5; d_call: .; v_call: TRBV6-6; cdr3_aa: CASSLVGIGETQYF; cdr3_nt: TGTGCCAGCAGCTTGGTGGGTATCGGGGAGACCCAGTACTTC
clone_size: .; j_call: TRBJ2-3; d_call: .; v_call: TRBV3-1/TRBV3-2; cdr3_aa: CASAGRTDTQYF; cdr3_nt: TGTGCCAGCGCTGGGCGGACAGATACGCAGTATTTT
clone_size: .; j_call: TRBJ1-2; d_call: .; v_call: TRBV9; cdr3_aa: CASSVPGYGYTF; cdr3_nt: TGTGCCAGCAGCGTACCCGGCTATGGCTACACCTTC
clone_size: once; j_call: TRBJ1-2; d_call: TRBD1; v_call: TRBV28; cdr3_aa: CASSLDRGYTF; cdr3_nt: TGTGCCAGCAGTTTGGACAGGGGGTACACCTTC
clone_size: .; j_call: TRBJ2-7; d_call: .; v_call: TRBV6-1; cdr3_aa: CASRPDRNSYEQYF; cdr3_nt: TGTGCCAGCAGACCGGACCGAAACTCCTACGAGCAGTACTTC
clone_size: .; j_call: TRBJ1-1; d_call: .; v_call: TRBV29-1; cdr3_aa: CSVSMVAGKNTEAFF; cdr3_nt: TGCAGCGTTTCGATGGTGGCAGGCAAGAACACTGAAGCTTTCTTT
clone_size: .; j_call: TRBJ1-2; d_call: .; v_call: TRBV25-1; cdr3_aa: CASSDRLFYGYTF; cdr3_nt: TGTGCCAGCAGTGACAGGCTGTTCTATGGCTACACCTTC
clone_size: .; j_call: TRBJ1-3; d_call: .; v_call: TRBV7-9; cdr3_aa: CASSFPSSNSGNTIYF; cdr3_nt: TGTGCCAGCAGCTTCCCCAGTTCGAATTCTGGAAACACCATATATTTT
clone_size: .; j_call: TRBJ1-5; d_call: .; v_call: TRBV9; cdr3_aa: CASSVSQPYSNQPQHF; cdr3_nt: TGTGCCAGCAGCGTATCGCAGCCTTATAGCAATCAGCCCCAGCATTTT
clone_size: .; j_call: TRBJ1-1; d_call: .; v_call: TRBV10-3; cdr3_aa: CAISEVRQEMNTEAFF; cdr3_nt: TGTGCCATCAGTGAGGTTCGCCAGGAGATGAACACTGAAGCTTTCTTT
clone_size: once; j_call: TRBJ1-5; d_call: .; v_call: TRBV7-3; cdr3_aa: CASTPQGFTHQPQHF; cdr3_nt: TGTGCCAGCACCCCTCAGGGTTTTACCCATCAGCCCCAGCATTTT
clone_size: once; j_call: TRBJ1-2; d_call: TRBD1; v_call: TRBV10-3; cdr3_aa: CAISETGTGTNYGYTF; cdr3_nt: TGTGCCATCAGTGAGACGGGGACAGGTACCAACTATGGCTACACCTTC
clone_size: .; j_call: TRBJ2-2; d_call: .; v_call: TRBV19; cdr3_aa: CASPRRAPANTGELFF; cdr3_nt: TGTGCCAGCCCGCGGCGGGCGCCCGCGAACACCGGGGAGCTGTTTTTT